This T cell receptor (beta chain) is drawn from a study of CD8 T cells in Susac syndrome. Random hexamers were used to reverse transcribe the RNA input (roughly 0.5 to 1 ug). TCRdb reprocessed the immunoSEQ multiplex PCR reads with MiXCR, giving one entry per CDR3 protein. The repertoire consists of about 130,000 distinct CDR3 sequences, with 95% occurring once and the leading ten covering around 0.2%. Between the trimmed V and J ends, which lost 2 bases and 5 bases, there was a span of 9 bases. Germline V CDR1 and CDR2: MNHEY, SMNVEV (reference sequence). The CDR3 extends over 13 amino acids. The origin of this receptor is a human donor with Susac syndrome. This chain links TRBV27 with TRBJ2-5; D possibly corresponds to TRBD2 (6 bases). Source material: CD8+ T cells from PBMCs. The CDR3 DNA reads TGTGCCAGCAGTTTAGCGGGGACGGAGACCCAGTACTTC. This gives the protein CASSLAGTETQYF.